This T cell receptor beta chain derives from a study of identical twins. Whole-study findings and limits: Because invariant MAIT and iNKT cells could be present, zero-insertion analyses could be partly confounded.

As regards this clonotype: Its antigen is undetermined.

The CDR3 covers 16 residues. Looked up from germline, CDR1 is SEHNR and CDR2 is FQNEAQ (reference sequence). Trimming took 3 bases from V and 2 from J, leaving 11 bases between them. The authors used template switching to add a universal primer site and gave cDNA unique molecular identifiers. Via MiXCR, TCRdb re-called the 5' RACE reads, giving one row per CDR3 protein. The sample lists approximately 600,000 distinct CDR3 sequences, 7.1% occurring once. This sample also appeared in a second study, on yellow fever vaccine responses in identical twins. That paper states: Twins reportedly mounted vaccine T cell responses that seemed partly convergent, partly personalized.

The J gene is TRBJ2-6, the V gene TRBV7-9; tentatively, D is TRBD2 (7 bases). Sequencing was done on a sample of PBMCs. The sequence came from a woman aged 18 to 35 in good health. The CDR3 is CASSFGGPAGANVLTF. CDR3 bases: TGTGCCAGCAGCTTCGGGGGGCCGGCTGGGGCCAACGTCCTGACTTTC.